These T cell receptor beta chains were read from a single sample in a study of blood T cell repertoires in COVID-19. Sequencing was performed with immunoSEQ multiplex PCR; in TCRdb, only in-frame clones are kept and a portion is missing. The profile shows some 320,000 clones, roughly 90% of them singletons. Sequencing used PBMCs or T cells enriched from blood (not recorded which). Receptor source: a man in his sixties who had recovered from COVID-19. Both conserved end residues are trimmed from each CDR3.

TRBJ1-4	TRBV5-1	ASSPGRGANEKLF
TRBJ1-2	TRBV11-2	ASSSLTGFANYGYT
TRBJ2-5	TRBV9	ASSVAGGWETQY
TRBJ1-2	TRBV27	ASSSLPGGGPLRGYT
TRBJ1-5	TRBV7-2	ASSRTGQNQPQH
TRBJ1-6	TRBV7-8	ASSLETGLNSPLH
TRBJ2-5	TRBV5-5	ASSFPTGRLSGQETQY
TRBJ2-1	TRBV5-1	ASSFTLAGNHEQF
TRBJ1-4	TRBV7-9	ASSLGGNNEKLF
TRBJ1-3	TRBV4-2	ASSQGRALSGNTIY
TRBJ1-3	TRBV19	ASSRGSGNTIY
TRBJ2-3	TRBV27	ASSLFTGATDTQY
TRBJ1-1	TRBV3-1/TRBV3-2	ASSQDGWGMNTEAF
TRBJ1-2	TRBV7-2	ASSPQQGANYGYT
TRBJ1-5	TRBV29-1	SVGSGFSNQPQH
TRBJ2-1	TRBV29-1	SVEDLGSGGEQF
TRBJ2-6	TRBV7-3	ASSSLGQGPGANVLT
TRBJ2-7	TRBV7-3	ASSLTATSGGHEQY
TRBJ1-2	TRBV6-2/TRBV6-3	ASSTATGNYGYT
TRBJ2-3	TRBV29-1	SVEPSGIDTQY
TRBJ1-5	TRBV19	ASSISVQGQPQH
TRBJ2-7	TRBV19	ASSIFPGTYEQY
TRBJ2-7	TRBV5-1	ASSSGTGSYEQY
TRBJ1-2	TRBV7-9	ASSQTTRGHYGYT
TRBJ1-2	TRBV3-1/TRBV3-2	ASSPGTGERGYT
TRBJ2-1	TRBV19	ASSMFGLAGVAMGNEQF
TRBJ1-2	TRBV7-9	ASKGTGRGYT
TRBJ1-1	TRBV12-3/TRBV12-4	ASAPAGSEAF
TRBJ1-2	TRBV5-4	ASSLDRGWGYT
TRBJ2-2	TRBV28	ASSFLAGELF
TRBJ1-4	TRBV3-1/TRBV3-2	ASSHSRGTNEKLF
TRBJ1-5	TRBV11-2	ASSLSGAVNQPQH
TRBJ2-7	TRBV12-3/TRBV12-4	ASRLQGAAEQY
TRBJ2-3	TRBV4-2	ASSHDGTGGRTDTQY
TRBJ1-2	TRBV7-9	ASSLDHRPTNYGYT
TRBJ2-5	TRBV7-2	ASSLRRGGTVRETQY
TRBJ2-1	TRBV29-1	SVESASGTYNEQF
TRBJ1-1	TRBV6-2/TRBV6-3	ASSLTGGSTEAF
TRBJ2-7	TRBV6-5	ASSKTGERNEQY
TRBJ1-2	TRBV19	ASSIRGSDYGYT
TRBJ1-2	TRBV30	AWSPTGAGYT
TRBJ1-2	TRBV18	ASSFYGGLNYGYT
TRBJ1-5	TRBV5-5	ASNRGGGSYQPQH
TRBJ2-3	TRBV19	ATLWRSGGGDTQY
TRBJ2-1	TRBV5-1	ASSISGRYNEQF
TRBJ1-4	TRBV14	ASSQDRQGKLF
TRBJ2-1	TRBV14	ASSQRLAGVLGNEQF
TRBJ2-7	TRBV6-1	ASSEVFGTGAYEQY
TRBJ1-1	TRBV5-6	ASSLLGQGDFEAF
TRBJ2-1	TRBV10-3	ATGPGLGVVEQF